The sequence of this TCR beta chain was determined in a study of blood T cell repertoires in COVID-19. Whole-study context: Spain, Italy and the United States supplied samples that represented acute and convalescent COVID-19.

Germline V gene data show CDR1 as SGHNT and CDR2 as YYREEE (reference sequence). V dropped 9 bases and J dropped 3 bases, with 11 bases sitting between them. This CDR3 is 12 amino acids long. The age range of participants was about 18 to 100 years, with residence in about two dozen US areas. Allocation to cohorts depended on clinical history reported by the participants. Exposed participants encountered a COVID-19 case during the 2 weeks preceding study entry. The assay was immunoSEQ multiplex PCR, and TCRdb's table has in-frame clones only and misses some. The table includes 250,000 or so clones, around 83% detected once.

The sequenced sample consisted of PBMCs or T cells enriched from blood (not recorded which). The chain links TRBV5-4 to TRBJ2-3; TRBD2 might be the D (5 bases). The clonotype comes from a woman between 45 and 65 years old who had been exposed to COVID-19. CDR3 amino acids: CATFGETDTQYF. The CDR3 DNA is TGTGCCACATTCGGGGAGACAGATACGCAGTATTTT.